The table lists the clone carrying this T cell receptor beta chain with many counts. As yet, its antigen is unknown. TCR alpha and TCR beta cDNA libraries carrying sample barcodes and UMIs were produced by 5'RACE using constant-segment primers. TCRdb used MiXCR to reprocess the 5' RACE reads, holding one entry per CDR3 protein. Of about 560,000 distinct CDR3 sequences listed, about 18% are singletons. The V and J ends lost 1 base and 2 bases respectively, with 8 bases between them. The germline gives CDR1 SGHAT, CDR2 FQNNGV. The length of the CDR3 is 14 residues. These data originate in a study of T-cell memory formation after mild COVID-19. Findings of the study overall: From day 15 to 85, contracting clones were balanced between CD4 and CD8, whereas later expanders leaned toward CD4+. Cross-reactive memory seemingly joined, as some responding clones were found in pre-infection memory.

The TCR comes from an adult woman who had mild COVID-19 (a few samples of this study predate the infection). Cell type and time point are not known. The chain is built from TRBV11-2 and TRBJ2-5; D gene unclear. What was sequenced was PBMCs or a T cell subset sorted from them (not recorded which). The CDR3 nucleotides read TGTGCCAGCAGCTTAGGTCGCAGTCAAGAGACCCAGTACTTC. Protein: CASSLGRSQETQYF.